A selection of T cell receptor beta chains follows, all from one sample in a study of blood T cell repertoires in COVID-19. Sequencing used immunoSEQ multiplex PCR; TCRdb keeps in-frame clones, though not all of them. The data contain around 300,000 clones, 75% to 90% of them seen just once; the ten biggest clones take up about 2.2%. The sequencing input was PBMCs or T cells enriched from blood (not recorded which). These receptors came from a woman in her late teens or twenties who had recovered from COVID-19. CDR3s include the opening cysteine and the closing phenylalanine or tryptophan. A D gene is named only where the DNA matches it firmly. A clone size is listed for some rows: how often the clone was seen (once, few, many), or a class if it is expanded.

cdr3_nt: TGTGCCAGCGACCTAGCGGTACCCTACGAGCAGTACTTC
cdr3_aa: CASDLAVPYEQYF
clone_size: -
v_call: TRBV19
d_call: TRBD2
j_call: TRBJ2-7

cdr3_nt: TGTGCCAGCAGCTTGGTTGGGGCAGGGGGCTACACCTTC
cdr3_aa: CASSLVGAGGYTF
clone_size: once
v_call: TRBV5-4
d_call: -
j_call: TRBJ1-2

cdr3_nt: TGCGCCAGCGGACACTCCTACGAGCAGTACTTC
cdr3_aa: CASGHSYEQYF
clone_size: -
v_call: TRBV10-1
d_call: -
j_call: TRBJ2-7

cdr3_nt: TGCAGCGTTGAAGATGATCTGGCAGGTGGTTCATGGGGCTACACCTTC
cdr3_aa: CSVEDDLAGGSWGYTF
clone_size: -
v_call: TRBV29-1
d_call: -
j_call: TRBJ1-2

cdr3_nt: TGTGCCACCAGCAGAGGCCCAGGAACTAACTATGGCTACACCTTC
cdr3_aa: CATSRGPGTNYGYTF
clone_size: -
v_call: TRBV15
d_call: -
j_call: TRBJ1-2

cdr3_nt: TGTGCCAGCAGCCAGGCGGGGGGCGCGGGCTACACCTTC
cdr3_aa: CASSQAGGAGYTF
clone_size: once
v_call: TRBV3-1/TRBV3-2
d_call: -
j_call: TRBJ1-2

cdr3_nt: TGTGCCAGCAGTACGACAGGGGGCAAAGGCTACACCTTC
cdr3_aa: CASSTTGGKGYTF
clone_size: -
v_call: TRBV2
d_call: TRBD1
j_call: TRBJ1-2

cdr3_nt: TGCGCCAGCAGTGAGGGGTATAAGCGGGGGGTCTATGAGCAGTTCTTC
cdr3_aa: CASSEGYKRGVYEQFF
clone_size: -
v_call: TRBV10-1
d_call: TRBD2
j_call: TRBJ2-1

cdr3_nt: TGCGCCAGCAGCTTGTCCGCAGGCTCCTACGAGCAGTACTTC
cdr3_aa: CASSLSAGSYEQYF
clone_size: -
v_call: TRBV5-1
d_call: -
j_call: TRBJ2-7

cdr3_nt: TGTGCCAGCTCCGGGACAGGGAGCTACGAGCAGTACTTC
cdr3_aa: CASSGTGSYEQYF
clone_size: -
v_call: TRBV18
d_call: TRBD1
j_call: TRBJ2-7

cdr3_nt: TGCGCCAGCAGTGACCCTGGACAGGGGGTCTATGGCTACACCTTC
cdr3_aa: CASSDPGQGVYGYTF
clone_size: -
v_call: TRBV10-2
d_call: TRBD1
j_call: TRBJ1-2

cdr3_nt: TGCGCCAGCAGCATTGGGGGGGAAGGGACCCAGTACTTC
cdr3_aa: CASSIGGEGTQYF
clone_size: -
v_call: TRBV5-1
d_call: TRBD2
j_call: TRBJ2-5

cdr3_nt: TGCGCCAGCAGCTTGGCCGTTGCGGGCGGGGGGGCGGAGACCCAGTACTTC
cdr3_aa: CASSLAVAGGGAETQYF
clone_size: -
v_call: TRBV5-1
d_call: TRBD2
j_call: TRBJ2-5

cdr3_nt: TGTGCCAGCAGTGGACAGGGCCGTAATGAAAAACTGTTTTTT
cdr3_aa: CASSGQGRNEKLFF
clone_size: -
v_call: TRBV27
d_call: TRBD1
j_call: TRBJ1-4